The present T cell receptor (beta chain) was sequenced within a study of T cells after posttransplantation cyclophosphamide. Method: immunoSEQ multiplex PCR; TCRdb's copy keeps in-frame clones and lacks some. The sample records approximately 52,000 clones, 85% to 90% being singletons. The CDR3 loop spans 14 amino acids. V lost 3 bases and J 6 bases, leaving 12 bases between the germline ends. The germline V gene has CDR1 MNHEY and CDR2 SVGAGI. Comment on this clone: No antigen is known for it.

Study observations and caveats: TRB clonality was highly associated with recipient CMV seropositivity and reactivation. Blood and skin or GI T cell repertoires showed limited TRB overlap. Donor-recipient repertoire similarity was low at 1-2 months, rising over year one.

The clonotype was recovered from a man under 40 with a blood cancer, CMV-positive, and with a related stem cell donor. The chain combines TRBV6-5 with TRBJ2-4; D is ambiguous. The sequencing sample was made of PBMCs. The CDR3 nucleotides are TGTGCCAGCAGTTATCGGCTAGGCGGAAACATTCAGTACTTC. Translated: CASSYRLGGNIQYF.